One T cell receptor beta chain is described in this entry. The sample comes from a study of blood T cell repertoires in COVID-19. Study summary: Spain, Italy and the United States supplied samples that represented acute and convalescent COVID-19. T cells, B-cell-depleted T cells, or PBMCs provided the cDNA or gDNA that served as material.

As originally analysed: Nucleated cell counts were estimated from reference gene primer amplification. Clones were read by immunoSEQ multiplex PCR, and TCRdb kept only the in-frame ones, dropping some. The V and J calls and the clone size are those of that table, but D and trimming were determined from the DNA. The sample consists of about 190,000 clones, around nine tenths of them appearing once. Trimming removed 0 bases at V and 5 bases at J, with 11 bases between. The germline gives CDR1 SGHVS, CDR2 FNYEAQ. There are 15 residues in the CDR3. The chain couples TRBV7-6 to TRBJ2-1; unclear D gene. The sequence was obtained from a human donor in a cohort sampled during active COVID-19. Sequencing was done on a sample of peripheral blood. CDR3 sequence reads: CASSLAPRGDNEQFF. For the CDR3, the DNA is TGTGCCAGCAGCTTAGCCCCGCGAGGTGACAATGAGCAGTTCTTC.